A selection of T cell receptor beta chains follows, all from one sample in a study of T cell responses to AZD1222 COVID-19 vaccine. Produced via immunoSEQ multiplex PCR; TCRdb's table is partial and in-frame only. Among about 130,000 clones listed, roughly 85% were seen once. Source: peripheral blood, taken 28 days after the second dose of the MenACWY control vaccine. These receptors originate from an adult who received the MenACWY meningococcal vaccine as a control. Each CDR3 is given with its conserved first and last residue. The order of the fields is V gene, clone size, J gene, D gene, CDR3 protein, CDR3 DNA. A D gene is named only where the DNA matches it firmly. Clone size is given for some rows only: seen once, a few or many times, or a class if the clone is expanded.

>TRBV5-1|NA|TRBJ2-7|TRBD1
CASTNRGNYEQYF
TGCGCCAGCACGAACAGGGGGAACTACGAGCAGTACTTC
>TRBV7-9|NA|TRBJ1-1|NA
CASREGVPTEAFF
TGTGCCAGCAGGGAGGGGGTGCCCACTGAAGCTTTCTTT
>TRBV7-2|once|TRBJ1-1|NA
CASSPEGRGAFF
TGTGCCAGCAGCCCAGAGGGGAGGGGGGCTTTCTTT
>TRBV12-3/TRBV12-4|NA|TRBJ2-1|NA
CASSFFRSEQFF
TGTGCCAGCAGTTTTTTCCGGTCGGAGCAGTTCTTC
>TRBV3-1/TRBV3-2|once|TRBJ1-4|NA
CASSQTTGANEKLFF
TGTGCCAGCAGCCAAACCACCGGGGCTAATGAAAAACTGTTTTTT
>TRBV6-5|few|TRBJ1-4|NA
CASGRQVSSNEKLFF
TGTGCCAGCGGTCGGCAGGTTTCATCTAATGAAAAACTGTTTTTT
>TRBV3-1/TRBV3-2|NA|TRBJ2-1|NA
CASSQDWEWGDGEQFF
TGTGCCAGCAGCCAAGATTGGGAGTGGGGGGACGGAGAGCAGTTCTTC
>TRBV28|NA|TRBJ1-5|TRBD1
CASADRANQPQHF
TGTGCCAGCGCGGACAGGGCGAATCAGCCCCAGCATTTT
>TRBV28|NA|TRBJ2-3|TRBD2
CASSSLTSGGHTDTQYF
TGTGCCAGCAGTTCCCTGACTAGCGGGGGCCACACAGATACGCAGTATTTT
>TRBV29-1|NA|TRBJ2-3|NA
CSVRKGTSTDTQYF
TGCAGCGTTCGTAAGGGGACTAGCACAGATACGCAGTATTTT
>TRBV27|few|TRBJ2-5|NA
CASKAAGSQETQYF
TGTGCCAGCAAGGCGGCTGGGTCTCAAGAGACCCAGTACTTC
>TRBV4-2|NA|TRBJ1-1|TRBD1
CASSQRTGKRWNTEAFF
TGTGCCAGCAGCCAGCGGACAGGGAAAAGGTGGAACACTGAAGCTTTCTTT
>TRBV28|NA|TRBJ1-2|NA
CASSLPSGYTF
TGTGCCAGCAGTCTTCCCTCTGGCTACACCTTC
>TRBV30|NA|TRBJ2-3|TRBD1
CAWSLDRGTDTQYF
TGTGCCTGGAGTCTGGACAGGGGTACAGATACGCAGTATTTT
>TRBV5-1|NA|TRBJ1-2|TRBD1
CASSRADRGDGYTF
TGCGCCAGCAGCAGAGCGGACAGGGGGGATGGCTACACCTTC
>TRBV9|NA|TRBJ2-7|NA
CASSVDPGMGSEQYF
TGTGCCAGCAGCGTAGATCCGGGAATGGGCTCCGAGCAGTACTTC
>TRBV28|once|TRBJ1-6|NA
CASRYGVSSPLHF
TGTGCCAGCAGGTATGGGGTCAGTTCACCCCTCCACTTT
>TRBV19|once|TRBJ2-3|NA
CASSTKTSPTDTQYF
TGTGCCAGTAGTACCAAGACAAGCCCCACAGATACGCAGTATTTT
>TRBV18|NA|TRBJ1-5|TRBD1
CASSPGTGAYQPQHF
TGTGCCAGCTCACCTGGGACAGGGGCCTATCAGCCCCAGCATTTT
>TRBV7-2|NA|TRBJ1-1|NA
CASSLVGPSAAFF
TGTGCCAGCAGCTTAGTTGGACCCTCGGCAGCTTTCTTT
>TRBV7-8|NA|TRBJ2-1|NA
CASNSVGYNEQFF
TGTGCCAGCAACTCCGTGGGATACAATGAGCAGTTCTTC
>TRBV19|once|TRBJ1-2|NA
CASSGRSFNYGYTF
TGTGCCAGTAGCGGACGGTCATTTAACTATGGCTACACCTTC
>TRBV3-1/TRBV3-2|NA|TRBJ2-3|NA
CASSQDGSPAGDTQYF
TGTGCCAGCAGCCAAGATGGCAGCCCTGCCGGAGATACGCAGTATTTT
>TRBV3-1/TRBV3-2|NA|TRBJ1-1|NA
CASSPRQNTEAFF
TGTGCCAGCAGCCCAAGACAGAACACTGAAGCTTTCTTT
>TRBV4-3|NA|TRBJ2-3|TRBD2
CASSQGPSGRAAGADTQYF
TGCGCCAGCAGCCAAGGTCCGAGCGGGAGGGCCGCGGGAGCAGATACGCAGTATTTT
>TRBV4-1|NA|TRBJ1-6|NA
CASSQDRSTRYNSPLHF
TGCGCCAGCAGCCAAGATCGCAGCACTAGATATAATTCACCCCTCCACTTT
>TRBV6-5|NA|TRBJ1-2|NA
CASSYDLADTYGYTF
TGTGCCAGCAGTTACGACCTGGCAGACACCTATGGCTACACCTTC
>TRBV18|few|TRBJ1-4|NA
CASSQQGTGEKLFF
TGTGCCAGCTCACAGCAGGGCACGGGTGAAAAACTGTTTTTT
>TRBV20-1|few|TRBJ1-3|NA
CSASEARSGNTIYF
TGCAGTGCTAGTGAGGCCCGCTCTGGAAACACCATATATTTT
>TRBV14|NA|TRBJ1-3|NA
CASSQIAGGSGNTIYF
TGTGCCAGCAGCCAAATCGCCGGGGGCTCTGGAAACACCATATATTTT
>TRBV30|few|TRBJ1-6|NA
CAWSLFALQGSHNSPLHF
TGTGCCTGGAGTCTTTTTGCCCTACAGGGTAGCCATAATTCACCCCTCCACTTT
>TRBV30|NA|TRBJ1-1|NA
CRGARMNTEAFF
TGTCGGGGGGCGCGTATGAACACTGAAGCTTTCTTT
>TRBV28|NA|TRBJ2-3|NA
CASKPLSTDTQYF
TGTGCCAGCAAACCCCTTAGCACAGATACGCAGTATTTT
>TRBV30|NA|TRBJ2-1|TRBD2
CAWSVLSGRYNEQFF
TGTGCCTGGAGTGTACTAAGCGGGAGGTACAATGAGCAGTTCTTC
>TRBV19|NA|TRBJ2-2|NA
CASSLTPDTGELFF
TGTGCCAGTAGTCTGACCCCTGATACCGGGGAGCTGTTTTTT
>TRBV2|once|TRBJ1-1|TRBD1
CASSRDRGGTEAFF
TGTGCCAGCAGTCGGGACAGAGGGGGAACTGAAGCTTTCTTT
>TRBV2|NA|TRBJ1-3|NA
CASSERRGNTIYF
TGTGCCAGCAGTGAACGCCGAGGAAACACCATATATTTT
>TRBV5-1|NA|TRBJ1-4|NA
CASSPSGPTNEKLFF
TGCGCCAGCAGCCCCAGCGGTCCAACTAATGAAAAACTGTTTTTT
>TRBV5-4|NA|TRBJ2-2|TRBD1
CASSRGQGARIGELFF
TGTGCCAGCAGCCGAGGACAGGGGGCGCGCATCGGGGAGCTGTTTTTT
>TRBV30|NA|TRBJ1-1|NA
CAWSSTGITEAFF
TGTGCCTGGAGTAGTACAGGGATCACTGAAGCTTTCTTT
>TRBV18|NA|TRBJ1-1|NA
CASSQRIGTLNTEAFF
TGTGCCAGCTCACAACGGATCGGGACACTGAACACTGAAGCTTTCTTT